A selection of T cell receptor beta chains follows, all from one sample in a study of tumor-infiltrating lymphocytes in primary liver carcinoma. Each CDR3 protein gets one entry after TCRdb re-called the multiplex PCR reads with MiXCR. This repertoire shows around 330,000 distinct CDR3 sequences, approximately 65% found once; its top ten account for approximately 9.4%. Input material: peripheral blood. The receptors originated from a man in his forties with primary liver carcinoma and hepatitis B virus infection. Each CDR3 is given with its conserved first and last residue. Fields, in order: J gene, D gene, clone size, V gene, CDR3 protein, CDR3 DNA. D genes are given only for firm matches. Clone size appears in some rows only: once, few, many, or a class for an expanded clone.

j_gene: TRBJ2-6
d_gene: TRBD1
abundance: once
v_gene: TRBV6-5
CDR3aa: CASSYTGAGANVLTF
CDR3nt: TGTGCCAGTAGTTACACAGGGGCTGGGGCCAACGTCCTGACTTTC

j_gene: TRBJ1-2
d_gene: -
abundance: many
v_gene: TRBV6-2/TRBV6-3
CDR3aa: CASSSGSAYGYTF
CDR3nt: TGTGCCAGCAGTTCCGGGTCGGCGTATGGCTACACCTTC

j_gene: TRBJ2-7
d_gene: -
abundance: many
v_gene: TRBV4-1
CDR3aa: CASSTSGTILGEQYF
CDR3nt: TGCGCCAGCAGCACTTCCGGGACCATACTTGGCGAGCAGTACTTC

j_gene: TRBJ2-5
d_gene: -
abundance: -
v_gene: TRBV11-2
CDR3aa: CASSSIRGVQETQCF
CDR3nt: TGTGCCAGCAGCAGCATCCGAGGGGTCCAAGAGACCCAGTGCTTC

j_gene: TRBJ1-1
d_gene: TRBD1
abundance: -
v_gene: TRBV29-1
CDR3aa: CSVTGDALNTDAFF
CDR3nt: TGCAGCGTGACAGGGGATGCATTGAACACTGATGCTTTCTTT

j_gene: TRBJ2-5
d_gene: -
abundance: many
v_gene: TRBV29-1
CDR3aa: CSVDPLTLGETQYF
CDR3nt: TGCAGCGTGGACCCATTAACATTAGGAGAGACCCAGTACTTC

j_gene: TRBJ1-1
d_gene: TRBD1
abundance: once
v_gene: TRBV4-1
CDR3aa: CASSRSWTDRGIAASF
CDR3nt: TGCGCCAGCAGCCGATCCTGGACGGACAGGGGAATTGCAGCTTCCTTT

j_gene: TRBJ2-1
d_gene: TRBD1
abundance: -
v_gene: TRBV29-1
CDR3aa: CSAEDREDDEQFF
CDR3nt: TGTAGCGCTGAGGACAGGGAGGACGATGAGCAGTTCTTC

j_gene: TRBJ1-1
d_gene: -
abundance: many
v_gene: TRBV4-1
CDR3aa: CASSRLGNTEAFF
CDR3nt: TGCGCCAGCAGCCGACTCGGGAACACTGAAGCTTTCTTT

j_gene: TRBJ2-7
d_gene: -
abundance: -
v_gene: TRBV6-1
CDR3aa: CACSESVGLAYEQYF
CDR3nt: TGTGCCTGCAGTGAGTCGGTGGGGTTAGCCTACGAGCAGTATTTC

j_gene: TRBJ2-4
d_gene: TRBD1
abundance: -
v_gene: TRBV5-5
CDR3aa: CVSSLTGTGKNRDIQYF
CDR3nt: TGTGTCAGCAGCCTTACCGGGACAGGGAAAAATCGGGACATTCAGTACTTC